This paragraph covers one TCR beta chain sequence. Its antigen is not identified. The CDR3 has 13 amino acids. In germline, CDR1 is LGHNA, CDR2 YNFKEQ. The V and J ends lost 5 bases and 4 bases respectively, with 12 bases between them. The sample belongs to a study of cytomegalovirus exposure and HLA in healthy donors. Study-level findings and limits: Overall, approximately 150 TCR beta chains were annotated as cytomegalovirus-associated. A later analysis reportedly found fewer N-insertions in an Asian-associated ancestry cluster than the roughly 680-donor mean.

Each donor was healthy, and each was a bone marrow donor. The PCR employed 60 Vbeta primers together with 13 Jbeta primers. Original data processing: An analysis performed later counted about 80 million unique TCR beta chains (approximately 10 million of them shared). Using immunoSEQ multiplex PCR, the repertoire was profiled, and TCRdb retains in-frame clones only, with some absent. The V and J calls and clone size come from that table; D and trimming were worked out from the DNA. The sample has about 200,000 clones, less than 80% seen once. The source is a girl aged 2 to 9 in good health and CMV-seronegative. This rearrangement joins TRBV4-2 to TRBJ2-7; D perhaps matches TRBD2 (7 bases). The sample was PBMCs. In nucleotides, the CDR3 is TGTGCCAGCAGCGGGGGGGCCGAGTACGAGCAGTACTTC. It is translated as CASSGGAEYEQYF.